This record looks at one T cell receptor beta chain sequence and its context. Using immunoSEQ multiplex PCR, the repertoire was profiled, and TCRdb retains in-frame clones only, with some absent. The data contain about 20,000 clones, around nine tenths of them singletons. This record belongs to a study of graft-versus-host responses after intestinal transplantation. At the level of the study: Anti-thymocyte globulin was used for induction in all recipients, who then took tacrolimus and steroids for about three years.

Trimming removed 4 bases from V and 3 bases from J; junction bases left unmatched: 2. CDR3 length equals 13 residues. In germline, CDR1 is SGHRS, CDR2 YFSETQ. The TCR sequence derives from a human patient who received an intestinal transplant, so some T cells may come from the graft donor. Sequencing was performed on PBMCs, taken approximately 33 weeks after intestinal transplant. The J gene is TRBJ2-7, the V gene TRBV5-1; 9 bases line up with TRBD2. Here the CDR3 reads CASSSGGYYEQYF. The CDR3 bases are TGCGCCAGCAGCAGCGGGGGGTACTACGAGCAGTACTTC.